This T cell receptor (beta chain) originates from a study of cytomegalovirus exposure and HLA in healthy donors. The PCR contained 60 Vbeta and 13 Jbeta primers. The table came from immunoSEQ multiplex PCR; TCRdb's copy has only in-frame clones and leaves some out. The sample carries roughly 100,000 clones, roughly 82% recorded once. Only one count was recorded for this clone. The CDR3 is 15 residues long. Germline assignment: CDR1 SEHNR and CDR2 FQNEAQ (reference sequence). The J segment lost 1 base and the V segment lost 5 bases, leaving 6 bases of the junction unmatched. Sequenced input: PBMCs. The clonotype comes from a man aged 50 or older in good health and CMV-seronegative. V and J are TRBV7-9 and TRBJ1-1; 8 nucleotides align to TRBD1. The CDR3 region has the DNA TGTGCCAGCAGCCGGTGGGACAGGCCGAACACTGAAGCTTTCTTT. It is translated as CASSRWDRPNTEAFF.